The TCR beta chain under discussion was sequenced for a study of T cell repertoires in cytomegalovirus infection. Study-wide context: CMV epitopes, recently identified HLA-C-restricted and well-studied HLA-B-restricted, were used. Public TCR beta signatures indicated both CMV infection and matching HLA type.

Regarding the study as a whole: Predominance within the ex vivo response was attributable to HLA-C-restricted CMV-specific TCR beta clonotypes.

A single record per CDR3 protein comes from TCRdb applying MiXCR to the reads. The sample records 84,000 or so distinct CDR3 sequences, approximately 46% being singletons. Germline assignment: CDR1 SNHLY and CDR2 FYNNEI. The V gene end was trimmed by 6 bases and the J gene end by 4 bases; junction bases not matched to a gene: 1. CDR3 size: 12 residues. There are a few counts of this clonotype. What it recognizes is unknown. This sequence joins TRBV2 and TRBJ1-2; 8 nucleotides match TRBD1. The TCR was taken from a human donor in good health (CMV status not recorded). Some clones in this sample may be carry-over from other donors' samples. Specimen: CD8+ T cells from cultured PBMCs, collected from culture after CMV antigen stimulation. The CDR3 region is CASRGQVYGYTF. DNA for the CDR3: TGTGCCAGCAGGGGACAGGTCTATGGCTACACCTTC.